These T cell receptor beta chains were read from a single sample in a study of blood T cells in healthy people across ages. TCRdb used MiXCR to reprocess the 5' RACE reads, holding one entry per CDR3 protein. The table has hundreds of thousands of distinct CDR3 sequences, approximately 52% seen once. Input material: blood. The source is a woman of 80 years or more in good health. Both conserved end residues are part of each CDR3. The D gene is left open where the match is weak. Size values are once, few and many counts, or a class for expanded clones, and some rows have none.

.	TRBJ1-2	.	TRBV6-1	CASSEQGVGGYGYTF	TGTGCCAGCAGCGAGCAGGGTGTGGGGGGCTATGGCTACACCTTC
few	TRBJ2-7	TRBD1	TRBV6-1	CASSEETGGPYEQYF	TGTGCCAGCAGTGAAGAAACAGGGGGCCCCTACGAGCAGTACTTC
many	TRBJ2-1	TRBD1	TRBV6-5	CASSYRGTGGYNEQFF	TGTGCCAGCAGTTACCGGGGGACAGGGGGGTACAATGAGCAGTTCTTC
few	TRBJ2-2	.	TRBV7-9	CASSLAGSGELFF	TGTGCCAGCAGCTTAGCCGGGAGCGGGGAGCTGTTTTTT
many	TRBJ2-1	.	TRBV9	CASNSGDGNEQFF	TGTGCCAGCAATTCGGGAGATGGCAATGAGCAGTTCTTC
once	TRBJ2-1	.	TRBV20-1	CSASVPAGLGNEQFF	TGCAGTGCTAGCGTCCCGGCGGGACTCGGCAATGAGCAGTTCTTC
many	TRBJ2-5	.	TRBV29-1	CSVYGGHNPETQYF	TGCAGCGTTTATGGGGGGCATAACCCAGAGACCCAGTACTTC
.	TRBJ2-3	.	TRBV6-1	CASSRTMDTQYF	TGTGCCAGCAGCCGAACCATGGATACGCAGTATTTT
.	TRBJ2-3	.	TRBV3-1	CASSQNAGIADTQYF	TGTGCCAGCAGCCAAAACGCAGGGATTGCCGATACGCAGTATTTT
many	TRBJ2-3	.	TRBV29-1	CSVRGTPRGDTQYF	TGCAGCGTTCGAGGGACCCCGCGAGGAGATACGCAGTATTTT
many	TRBJ1-2	.	TRBV2	CASTRVYGYTF	TGTGCCAGCACTCGAGTCTATGGCTACACCTTC
.	TRBJ2-2	TRBD1	TRBV24-1	CATSDPRTGFTGELFF	TGTGCCACCAGTGATCCCCGGACAGGGTTCACCGGGGAGCTGTTTTTT
.	TRBJ1-5	.	TRBV7-9	CASSLSGGANQPQHF	TGTGCCAGCAGCTTAAGTGGAGGCGCGAATCAGCCCCAGCATTTT
.	TRBJ2-5	.	TRBV18	CASSPPAGPETQYF	TGTGCCAGCTCACCACCAGCCGGTCCCGAGACCCAGTACTTC
.	TRBJ2-6	.	TRBV7-9	CASSLDPGSGANVLTF	TGTGCCAGCAGCTTAGATCCCGGGTCCGGGGCCAACGTCCTGACTTTC
.	TRBJ2-3	TRBD2	TRBV12-3/TRBV12-4	CASSLRSSGRTDTQYF	TGTGCCAGCAGTTTAAGGTCTAGCGGGAGGACAGATACGCAGTATTTT
many	TRBJ2-3	.	TRBV29-1	CSVEDGSNTDTQYF	TGCAGCGTTGAGGACGGCAGCAACACAGATACGCAGTATTTT
many	TRBJ2-2	TRBD1	TRBV29-1	CSAKTGVPGELFF	TGCAGCGCTAAGACAGGGGTTCCCGGGGAGCTGTTTTTT
.	TRBJ1-1	.	TRBV3-1	CASSQGAKGMNTEAFF	TGTGCCAGCAGCCAGGGGGCGAAGGGAATGAACACTGAAGCTTTCTTT
few	TRBJ1-2	.	TRBV3-1	CASSPTATRGYGYTF	TGTGCCAGCAGCCCGACGGCGACGAGGGGCTATGGCTACACCTTC
.	TRBJ1-5	TRBD1	TRBV6-2/TRBV6-3	CASSYLTGTGNNQPQHF	TGTGCCAGCAGTTATTTAACCGGGACAGGGAACAATCAGCCCCAGCATTTT
many	TRBJ2-1	.	TRBV5-1	CASSPLGIGGREQFF	TGCGCCAGCAGCCCACTGGGCATAGGAGGACGGGAGCAGTTCTTC
many	TRBJ2-1	TRBD2	TRBV3-1	CASSHGGGQFF	TGTGCCAGCAGCCATGGCGGGGGTCAGTTCTTC
once	TRBJ2-1	.	TRBV28	CGTAVGFWTLESYNEQFF	TGTGGCACAGCAGTCGGCTTCTGGACGCTTGAATCCTACAATGAGCAGTTCTTC
few	TRBJ2-2	.	TRBV28	CASSSGGADTGELFF	TGTGCCAGCAGTTCTGGGGGCGCGGACACCGGGGAGCTGTTTTTT
once	TRBJ2-2	.	TRBV4-3	CASSALEGSTGELFF	TGCGCCAGCAGTGCGCTGGAGGGCTCCACCGGGGAGCTGTTTTTT
.	TRBJ1-6	.	TRBV20-1	CSATGQTYNSPLHF	TGCAGTGCTACAGGACAGACCTATAATTCACCCCTCCACTTT
.	TRBJ1-6	.	TRBV13	CASGVGTFNSPLHF	TGTGCCAGCGGGGTGGGGACCTTCAATTCACCCCTCCACTTT
many	TRBJ2-5	.	TRBV20-1	CSAPGHPTQETQYF	TGCAGTGCACCGGGACACCCTACTCAAGAGACCCAGTACTTC
once	TRBJ2-5	.	TRBV20-1	CSARDGADPRETQYF	TGCAGTGCTAGAGATGGGGCAGATCCCAGGGAGACCCAGTACTTC
many	TRBJ2-1	.	TRBV10-3	CAISEGFLNEQFF	TGTGCCATCAGTGAAGGGTTTTTAAATGAGCAGTTCTTC
many	TRBJ2-4	.	TRBV5-1	CASSSQGPDIQYF	TGCGCCAGCAGCTCGCAAGGACCGGACATTCAGTACTTC
few	TRBJ2-2	.	TRBV18	CASSPIRNANTGELFF	TGTGCCAGCTCACCAATAAGGAATGCGAACACCGGGGAGCTGTTTTTT
.	TRBJ2-7	TRBD2	TRBV12-3/TRBV12-4	CASSFRSGEAYEQYF	TGTGCCAGCAGTTTCCGAAGCGGGGAGGCCTACGAGCAGTACTTC
.	TRBJ2-1	TRBD1	TRBV11-3	CASSSEGGKFINGQFF	TGTGCCAGCAGCTCGGAAGGGGGCAAGTTTATCAATGGGCAGTTCTTC
.	TRBJ1-5	.	TRBV20-1	CSAPHYDTGTIYSNQPQHF	TGCAGTGCTCCCCACTACGATACAGGGACCATTTATAGCAATCAGCCCCAGCATTTT
.	TRBJ2-3	TRBD1	TRBV12-3/TRBV12-4	CASSLAGQGARRDTQYF	TGTGCCAGCAGTTTAGCGGGACAGGGGGCGCGGCGAGATACGCAGTATTTT
once	TRBJ2-5	.	TRBV5-1	CASSLGQPPAFDNRRLNRETQYF	TGCGCCAGCAGCTTGGGACAGCCTCCAGCTTTTGATAATCGCCGCCTCAACCGTGAGACCCAGTACTTC
few	TRBJ1-4	.	TRBV2	CASSEQPGTNEKLFF	TGTGCCAGCAGTGAGCAGCCCGGAACTAATGAAAAACTGTTTTTT
.	TRBJ2-4	TRBD1	TRBV20-1	CSARRLDRGGYIQYF	TGCAGTGCTAGACGCCTGGACAGGGGGGGATACATTCAGTACTTC